The 27 T cell receptor beta chains reported below all come from one sample, sequenced in a study of blood T cell repertoires in COVID-19. Here immunoSEQ multiplex PCR was the method, and the copy in TCRdb shows in-frame clones only, minus some. The sample has 350,000 to 400,000 clones; about 90% are singletons. The sample taken for sequencing was PBMCs or T cells enriched from blood (not recorded which). The receptors stem from a woman aged 25 to 39 who had recovered from COVID-19.

This chain uses TRBV19 with TRBJ2-2, with 11 positions matching TRBD2. The V gene's germline CDR1 is LNHDA and CDR2 SQIVND (reference sequence). The CDR3 consists of 14 residues. Germline trimming cut 6 bases from V and 6 bases from J; bases unmatched to any gene: 3. This chain's CDR3 is CASRGSGRAGELFF. In DNA, the CDR3 is TGTGCCAGTAGAGGTAGCGGGAGGGCCGGGGAGCTGTTTTTT.

The chain is built from TRBV2 and TRBJ2-3; D perhaps matches TRBD2 (5 bases). Trimming removed 9 bases from V and 0 bases from J, with 13 bases in between. CDR1 SNHLY and CDR2 FYNNEI come from the germline V gene. The CDR3 sequence is 14 residues long. CDR3 protein: CASCTSRSTDTQYF. The CDR3 DNA reads TGTGCCAGTTGTACTAGTCGGAGCACAGATACGCAGTATTTT.

The rearrangement links TRBV29-1 to TRBJ2-3; perhaps TRBD2 as D (6 bases). This CDR3 is built from 15 residues. Germline V lookup: CDR1 SQVTM, CDR2 ANQGSEA. V was clipped by 1 base and J by 3 bases, with 14 bases between them. The CDR3 loop is CSVEVVAGTTDTQYF. The CDR3 region has the DNA TGCAGCGTTGAAGTGGTCGCGGGGACTACAGATACGCAGTATTTT.

The chain uses TRBV29-1 and TRBJ2-1; TRBD1 matches at 7 bases. V gave up 8 bases and J gave up 4 bases; unmatched junction bases: 11. CDR3 length equals 14 residues. Germline values: CDR1 SQVTM, CDR2 ANQGSEA. The CDR3 region is CSCRGTAEYNEQFF. CDR3 bases: TGCAGCTGTAGGGGGACAGCTGAATACAATGAGCAGTTCTTC.

Details on this clone: Other DNA sequences in the same sample also yield this CDR3. The chain joins TRBV7-9 to TRBJ1-4, with D possibly matching TRBD1 (6 bases). The CDR3 consists of 15 residues. Trimming removed 5 bases at V and 0 bases at J, with 10 bases between. Germline V gives CDR1 SEHNR, CDR2 FQNEAQ (reference sequence). The CDR3 spells CASSLPGATNEKLFF. The CDR3 DNA is TGTGCCAGCAGCCTCCCAGGGGCAACTAATGAAAAACTGTTTTTT.

The gene calls are TRBV5-1 and TRBJ2-4, with TRBD1 identical over 8 bases. V trimming: 0 bases; J trimming: 1 base; junction bases outside the gene matches: 0. Germline loops: CDR1 SGHRS, CDR2 YFSETQ. The CDR3 is 15 amino acids. The CDR3 coding sequence is TGCGCCAGCAGCTTGGGACAGGGGGCCAAAAACATTCAGTACTTC. This encodes CASSLGQGAKNIQYF.

The sample holds one count of this clone. The rearrangement joins TRBV5-4 to TRBJ1-1; tentatively, D is TRBD1 (6 bases). The CDR3 loop spans 16 amino acids. Germline V lookup: CDR1 SGHNT, CDR2 YYREEE (reference sequence). V lost 6 bases to trimming and J lost 4 bases, with 22 bases between them. CDR3 nucleotides: TGTGCCAGCACCCTACATTCAGGGGCGATCGGCACTGAAGCTTTCTTT. Protein: CASTLHSGAIGTEAFF.

The genes are TRBV10-2 and TRBJ2-3, with unresolved D. V was trimmed by 7 bases and J by 3 bases, leaving 8 bases between them. The germline V gene has CDR1 WSHSY and CDR2 SAAADI. The CDR3 extends over 12 amino acids. DNA for the CDR3: TGCGCCAGCACAGTGACTACAGATACGCAGTATTTT. Translated: CASTVTTDTQYF.

This clone has a single count. The rearrangement uses TRBV7-9 and TRBJ1-2, with a weak D call TRBD1 (6 bases). The CDR3 extends over 15 amino acids. Germline loops: CDR1 SEHNR, CDR2 FQNEAQ (reference sequence). With 5 bases removed from V and 2 bases from J, the gap between germline ends came to 15 bases. CDR3 in DNA: TGTGCCAGCAGCACCTTAGACAGGCTAAACTATGGCTACACCTTC. This translates into CASSTLDRLNYGYTF.

V and J are TRBV24-1 and TRBJ1-3; D unresolved. V was clipped by 4 bases and J by 4 bases, with 16 bases between them. The germline V gene encodes CDR1 KGHDR and CDR2 SFDVKD. The CDR3 runs 16 residues. In DNA, the CDR3 is TGTGCCACCAGTGACGCCGGACGAGGAGGAGGAAACACCATATATTTT. As protein: CATSDAGRGGGNTIYF.

This clone has only a few counts. The V gene is TRBV5-1, the J gene TRBJ2-1; 16 bases align to TRBD2. CDR1 and CDR2 (germline): SGHRS, YFSETQ. This CDR3 contains 19 residues. Trimming removed 4 bases from V and 1 base from J; junction bases left unmatched: 8. CDR3 amino acids: CASSRGLAGGSTSYNEQFF. The CDR3 region has the DNA TGCGCCAGCAGCCGGGGACTAGCGGGAGGGTCGACATCCTACAATGAGCAGTTCTTC. The whole variable domain, remainder taken from reference TRBV5-1 and TRBJ2-1, is KAGVTQTPRYLIKTRGQQVTLSCSPISGHRSVSWYQQTPGQGLQFLFEYFSETQRNKGNFPGRFSGRQFSNSRSEMNVSTLELGDSALYLCASSRGLAGGSTSYNEQFFGPGTRLTVL.

The CDR3 is CASSPRTGSYEQYF. CDR3 DNA: TGTGCCAGCAGTCCCCGGACTGGCTCCTACGAGCAGTACTTC. The chain combines TRBV28 with TRBJ2-7, with TRBD2 as a possible D gene (5 bases). The CDR3 extends over 14 amino acids. The V end lost 5 bases, the J end lost 0 bases, and 11 bases lay between the germline ends. The V gene's germline CDR1 is MDHEN and CDR2 SYDVKM.

V gene TRBV7-2 combines with J gene TRBJ2-7, with D maybe TRBD2 (5 bases). Trimming pared 5 bases from V and 1 base from J, leaving 12 bases between. Germline values: CDR1 SGHTA, CDR2 FQGNSA. The CDR3 loop spans 14 amino acids. The CDR3 DNA reads TGTGCCAGCAGCCGGACTCTAGCTTCCTACGAGCAGTACTTC. Translating gives CASSRTLASYEQYF.

The chain is built from TRBV2 and TRBJ2-1; 10 nucleotides align to TRBD1. Germline CDR1 is SNHLY and CDR2 is FYNNEI. J was trimmed by 2 bases and V by 7 bases; bases with no gene match: 2. The CDR3 runs to 14 residues. CDR3 sequence reads: CASNGQGAYNEQFF. The CDR3 DNA follows: TGTGCCAGCAATGGACAGGGGGCCTACAATGAGCAGTTCTTC.

The J gene is TRBJ2-1, the V gene TRBV5-1; 11 bases fit TRBD2. Trimming cost V 4 bases and J 1 base; bases outside gene matches: 13. Germline V gene data show CDR1 as SGHRS and CDR2 as YFSETQ. CDR3 length: 19 amino acids. The CDR3 nucleotides read TGCGCCAGCAGCCAAAACCCGACTAGCGGGATTCATTCCTACAATGAGCAGTTCTTC. Protein product: CASSQNPTSGIHSYNEQFF.

The rearrangement joins TRBV11-3 to TRBJ2-1; 10 nucleotides line up with TRBD2. The CDR3 extends over 15 amino acids. Trimming took 3 bases from V and 2 from J; bases not matched to a gene: 1. Per germline, CDR1 SGHNT and CDR2 YENEEA. The CDR3 here is CASSFGLAAYNEQFF. DNA for the CDR3: TGTGCCAGCAGCTTCGGACTAGCGGCCTACAATGAGCAGTTCTTC.

The DNA for the CDR3 is TGTGCCAGTGGTGAGGCACCCCTCCACTTT. Protein sequence: CASGEAPLHF. The gene calls are TRBV6-5 and TRBJ1-6; D not certain. V lost 9 bases and J 11 bases, leaving 8 bases between the germline ends. This CDR3 contains 10 residues. The germline gives CDR1 MNHEY, CDR2 SVGAGI.

V and J are TRBV4-1 and TRBJ2-2; 11 nucleotides match TRBD2. This CDR3 has 16 residues. Germline lookup yields CDR1 MGHRA and CDR2 YSYEKL. V shed 4 bases and J 4 bases; nucleotides not matched to a gene: 5. For the CDR3, the DNA is TGCGCCAGCAGCCTTAGACTAGCGGGAACCACCGGGGAGCTGTTTTTT. It translates to CASSLRLAGTTGELFF.

The chain combines TRBV5-6 with TRBJ1-2, with D unresolved. CDR1 SGHDT and CDR2 YYEEEE come from the germline V gene. V was clipped by 6 bases and J by 4 bases, with 13 bases between them. The length of the CDR3 is 13 residues. The CDR3 protein is CASIRAGSYGYTF. For the CDR3, the DNA is TGTGCCAGCATTCGGGCGGGGAGCTATGGCTACACCTTC.

The V and J genes are TRBV10-2 and TRBJ1-2, with a possible D match to TRBD1 (6 bases). Germline V gives CDR1 WSHSY, CDR2 SAAADI. V lost 0 bases and J 2 bases, leaving 7 bases between the germline ends. The CDR3 is made up of 14 amino acids. CDR3 sequence: CASSESRGNYGYTF. The DNA for the CDR3 is TGCGCCAGCAGTGAGTCGAGGGGGAACTATGGCTACACCTTC.

V gene TRBV7-9 combines with J gene TRBJ2-7; perhaps TRBD2 as D (5 bases). Germline V gene lookup returns CDR1 SEHNR and CDR2 FQNEAQ (reference sequence). V shed 3 bases and J shed 4 bases, with 7 bases lying between them. This CDR3 comprises 12 residues. The CDR3 DNA is TGTGCCAGCAGCTTTTTAGCGTACGAGCAGTACTTC. Amino acid sequence: CASSFLAYEQYF.

V gene TRBV25-1 combines with J gene TRBJ1-1; 9 bases match TRBD1. V was clipped by 3 bases and J by 4 bases; unmatched bases: 6. The CDR3 runs to 15 residues. CDR1 is MGHDK and CDR2 is SYGVNS in the germline V gene. The CDR3 spells CASSDFGTGPTEAFF. For the CDR3, the DNA is TGTGCCAGCAGTGACTTCGGGACAGGGCCCACTGAAGCTTTCTTT.

The V and J genes are TRBV5-1 and TRBJ1-2; a weak D match, TRBD1 (6 bases). The CDR3 has 14 amino acids. Germline lookup yields CDR1 SGHRS and CDR2 YFSETQ. The ends were cut back, 4 bases at V and 5 bases at J, with 15 bases in the middle. CDR3: CASSPPEGVYGYTF. DNA of the CDR3: TGCGCCAGCAGCCCCCCTGAGGGGGTTTATGGCTACACCTTC.

The chain combines TRBV19 with TRBJ2-7; 12 bases line up with TRBD1. The CDR3 covers 17 residues. V dropped 4 bases and J dropped 3; count of bases not matched to a gene: 10. Germline CDR1 and CDR2: LNHDA and SQIVND (reference sequence). CDR3 protein: CASSKAGTGGYVYEQYF. The CDR3 nucleotides read TGTGCCAGTAGTAAAGCTGGGACAGGGGGCTACGTCTACGAGCAGTACTTC.

The chain uses TRBV15 and TRBJ1-2; 7 bases are shared with TRBD1. V shed 1 base and J 4 bases; nucleotides not matched to a gene: 6. The CDR3 contains 15 residues. The germline V gene encodes CDR1 LNHNV and CDR2 YYDKDF (reference sequence). The CDR3 DNA sequence: TGTGCCACCAGCAGAGGAGGGGGCCAAACCTATGGCTACACCTTC. Amino acid sequence: CATSRGGGQTYGYTF.

The chain carries TRBV19 and TRBJ1-1, with no clear D. The V end was cut by 3 bases, the J end by 2 bases, with 10 bases between. The V gene's germline CDR1 is LNHDA and CDR2 SQIVND (reference sequence). The CDR3 has 14 residues. The CDR3 here is CASSMWRTNTEAFF. CDR3 nucleotides: TGTGCCAGTAGTATGTGGCGGACTAACACTGAAGCTTTCTTT.

The J gene is TRBJ2-1, the V gene TRBV5-1; 9 bases are shared with TRBD2. Germline V lookup: CDR1 SGHRS, CDR2 YFSETQ. This CDR3 comprises 16 residues. J was trimmed by 3 bases and V by 7 bases; bases with no gene match: 11. The CDR3 nucleotides read TGCGCCAGCCGTGCTTTAGCGGGGGTTCTCTACAATGAGCAGTTCTTC. Translated: CASRALAGVLYNEQFF.